This section outlines one T cell receptor (beta chain) sequence together with its context. The antigen is unknown. This specimen comes from a study of shared clonotypes between healthy human individuals. Study context: The composition of the donors was two women and three men aged 18 to 49. The study, taken as a whole, reports: What rarefaction showed was incomplete sorted-subset sequencing despite large depth. What naive subsets generally showed was a larger estimated richness than memory subsets showed.

Germline assignment: CDR1 MNHNS and CDR2 SASEGT. The J segment lost 1 base and the V segment lost 4 bases, leaving 8 bases of the junction unmatched. CDR3 length: 18 residues. Genomic DNA from each subset was divided evenly over several immunoSEQ plates. The data were produced by immunoSEQ multiplex PCR, yet TCRdb's version contains in-frame clones alone and is incomplete. The sample carries around 510,000 clones, 95% to 97% recorded once. The specimen sequenced was naive CD4+ T cells sorted from blood. The sample's subset: CD45RA+ positively selected. This chain uses TRBV6-1 with TRBJ2-6; 9 bases are shared with TRBD2. The TCR comes from a woman aged 25-40 years in good health. The CDR3 DNA reads TGTGCCAGCAGTGCCAGTGGGAGCGGGAGGTCTGGGGCCAACGTCCTGACTTTC. This gives the protein CASSASGSGRSGANVLTF.